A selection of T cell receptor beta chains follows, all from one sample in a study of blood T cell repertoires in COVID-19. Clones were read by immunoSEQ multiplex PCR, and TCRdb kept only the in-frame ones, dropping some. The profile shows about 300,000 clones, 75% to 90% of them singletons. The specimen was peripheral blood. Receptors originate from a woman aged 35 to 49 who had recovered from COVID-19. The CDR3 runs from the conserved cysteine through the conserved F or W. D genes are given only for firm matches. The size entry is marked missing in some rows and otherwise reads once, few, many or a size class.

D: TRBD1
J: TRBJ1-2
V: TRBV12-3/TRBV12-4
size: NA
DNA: TGTGCCAGCAGTCTGACAGGGACTGGCTACACCTTC
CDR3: CASSLTGTGYTF

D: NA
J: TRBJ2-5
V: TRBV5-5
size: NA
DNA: TGTGCCAGCAGCTTGGGGAGGGAAGAGACCCAGTACTTC
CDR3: CASSLGREETQYF

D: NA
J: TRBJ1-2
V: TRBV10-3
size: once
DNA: TGTGCCATCAGTGTATGGCAGGGGTCTGGCTACACCTTC
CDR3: CAISVWQGSGYTF

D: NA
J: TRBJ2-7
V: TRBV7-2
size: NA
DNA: TGTGCCAGCAGCTTGACACGCCTCGAGCAGTACTTC
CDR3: CASSLTRLEQYF

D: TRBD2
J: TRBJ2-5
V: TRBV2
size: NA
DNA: TGTGCCAGCAGTGAGGCTGAGAGGGAGGGGAAAGGAGAGACCCAGTACTTC
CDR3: CASSEAEREGKGETQYF

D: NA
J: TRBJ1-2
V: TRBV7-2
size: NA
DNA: TGTGCCAGCAGCTTAGGAACAGGGTTTCGCTATGGCTACACCTTC
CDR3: CASSLGTGFRYGYTF

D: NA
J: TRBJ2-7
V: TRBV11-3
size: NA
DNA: TGTGCCAGCAGCTTAGGAGGGGGAAGCTCCTACGAGCAGTACTTC
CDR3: CASSLGGGSSYEQYF

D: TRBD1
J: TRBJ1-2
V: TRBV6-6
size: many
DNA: TGTGCCAGCACTAAGGACAGGGTGAACTATGGCTACACCTTC
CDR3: CASTKDRVNYGYTF

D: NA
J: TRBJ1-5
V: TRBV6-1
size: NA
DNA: TGTGCCAGCAGAGAAATGACAGGCGCACAATATAGCAATCAGCCCCAGCATTTT
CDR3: CASREMTGAQYSNQPQHF

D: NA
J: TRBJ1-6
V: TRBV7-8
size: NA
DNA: TGTGCCAGCAGCTTAGTAGGGAGCTCCTATAATTCACCCCTCCACTTT
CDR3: CASSLVGSSYNSPLHF

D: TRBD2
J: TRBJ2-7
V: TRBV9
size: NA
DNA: TGTGCCAGCAGCGTAACCGGGACTACCACCGAGCAGTACTTC
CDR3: CASSVTGTTTEQYF